This T cell receptor beta chain is from a study of blood T cell repertoires in COVID-19. Study summary: Samples of COVID-19 (acute and convalescent) were obtained from the United States, Italy and Spain. T cells, B-cell-depleted T cells, or PBMCs provided the cDNA or gDNA that served as material.

As processed by the authors: For nucleated cells, counts were estimated from reference gene primer amplification. Repertoires were generated with immunoSEQ multiplex PCR, while TCRdb's copy carries only in-frame clones and drops some. V and J calls and clone size follow that table, whereas D and trimming were derived from the DNA. The repertoire includes under 250,000 clones, around nine tenths of them detected once, and 0.82% sits in the top ten. The Seattle patients, enrolled during active infection, were followed longitudinally. This CDR3 has 18 residues. Trimming took 6 bases from V and 6 from J; bases not matched to a gene: 17. Germline V gene data show CDR1 as MNHEY and CDR2 as SVGEGT.

The V and J genes are TRBV6-2 or TRBV6-3 and TRBJ1-1, with 12 bases that match TRBD1. The sequence derives from a man in his fifties or sixties with COVID-19, enrolled during active disease. Input material: peripheral blood. CDR3 DNA sequence: TGTGCCAGCAGCCCTTTTGTGGGACAGGGGGCTGTATACGCTGAAGCTTTCTTT. It translates to CASSPFVGQGAVYAEAFF.